This T cell receptor (beta chain) was captured in a study of T cell responses to AZD1222 COVID-19 vaccine. Whole-study results and caveats: Across the whole spike, CD4 TCRs peaked at regions 160-218 and 743-854. In a largely white British group with more females than males, clonal diversity was possibly underestimated. The study reported that nearly half of spike-specific TCRs target unmutated variant regions.

Assay: immunoSEQ multiplex PCR; the TCRdb copy retains only in-frame clones and omits some. The table has roughly 120,000 clones, roughly 88% seen once. About this clone itself: Its antigen remains unidentified.

The CDR3 has 14 residues. CDR1 is MNHEY and CDR2 is SVGAGI in the germline V gene. Trimming removed 6 bases at V and 5 bases at J, with 14 bases between. The sequencing used peripheral blood, collected on day 0 of AZD1222 vaccination. V is TRBV6-5 and J is TRBJ2-1; possible D gene TRBD2, 6 bases. This clonotype originated in an adult in good health. The CDR3: CASSPFGGNNEQFF. CDR3 coding DNA: TGTGCCAGCAGCCCGTTTGGGGGGAACAATGAGCAGTTCTTC.